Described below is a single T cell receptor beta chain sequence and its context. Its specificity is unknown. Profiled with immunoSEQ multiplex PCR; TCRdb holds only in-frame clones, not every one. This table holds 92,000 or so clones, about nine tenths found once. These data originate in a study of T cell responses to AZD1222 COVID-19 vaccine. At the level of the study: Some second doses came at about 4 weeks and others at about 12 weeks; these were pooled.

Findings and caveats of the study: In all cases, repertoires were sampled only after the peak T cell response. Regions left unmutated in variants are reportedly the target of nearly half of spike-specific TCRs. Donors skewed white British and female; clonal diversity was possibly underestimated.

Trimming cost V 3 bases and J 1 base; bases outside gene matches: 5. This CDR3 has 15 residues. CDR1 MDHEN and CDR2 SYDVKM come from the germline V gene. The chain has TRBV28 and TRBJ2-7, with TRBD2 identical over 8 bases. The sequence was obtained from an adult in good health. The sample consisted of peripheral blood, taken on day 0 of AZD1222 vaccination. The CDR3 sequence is CASSFTGRASYEQYF. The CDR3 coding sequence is TGTGCCAGCAGTTTCACCGGGAGGGCGTCCTACGAGCAGTACTTC.